This TCR beta chain was identified during a study of CD8+ T cells in alopecia areata. Findings and limits, study-wide: Scalp samples also yield sequences from resident alphabeta T cells of normal skin.

The CDR3 length is 11 residues. CDR1 is SQVTM, CDR2 ANQGSEA, per germline. V lost 8 bases to trimming and J lost 4 bases, with 11 bases between them. PBMCs, the starting material, were the source of sorted CD4+ and CD8+ T cells. cDNA reverse transcribed from extracted RNA served as the sequencing template. TCRdb keeps only in-frame clones here, not all; method: immunoSEQ multiplex PCR. This table has 250,000 or so clones, approximately 61% appearing once. Remarks on this clone: What it recognizes is unknown.

This sequence joins TRBV29-1 and TRBJ2-5; D unresolved. This receptor was identified in a human donor with alopecia areata. The sequencing here drew on CD4+ T cells sorted from blood, taken at week 0. The CDR3 nucleotides read TGCAGCCCCCGCAGTGGAGAGACCCAGTACTTC. Residues: CSPRSGETQYF. The whole variable domain, filled in from reference TRBV29-1 and TRBJ2-5, reads SAVISQKPSRDICQRGTSLTIQCQVDSQVTMMFWYRQQPGQSLTLIATANQGSEATYESGFVIDKFPISRPNLTFSTLTVSNMSPEDSSIYLCSPRSGETQYFGPGTRLLVL.